The 11 T cell receptor beta chains below were found in one sample sequenced in a study of cytomegalovirus exposure and HLA in healthy donors. Both 60 Vbeta primers and 13 Jbeta primers went into the PCR. Profiling relied on immunoSEQ multiplex PCR, and the TCRdb table lists in-frame clones only, not all of them. The sample includes roughly 120,000 clones, around a tenth of them seen just once. Sequencing used PBMCs. All receptors derive from a man in his thirties or forties in good health and CMV-seronegative.

In DNA form, the CDR3 reads TGTGCCTGGGGTGGGTCCCCTAGGGGTACTGAAGCTTTCTTT. It yields the protein CAWGGSPRGTEAFF. The chain links TRBV30 to TRBJ1-1, with a possible D match to TRBD1 (5 bases). CDR1 is GTSNPN and CDR2 is SVGIG in the germline V gene (reference sequence). Trimming removed 5 bases at V and 5 bases at J, with 18 bases between. This CDR3 has 14 residues.

This clone was seen a few times. J is TRBJ2-1 and V is TRBV7-8, with TRBD2 identical over 11 bases. The germline CDR1 and CDR2 sequences are SGHVS and FQNEAQ. This CDR3 comprises 16 residues. V gave up 1 base and J gave up 7 bases; unmatched junction bases: 6. The CDR3 reads CASSLVRLAGGNEQFF. As DNA, the CDR3 is TGTGCCAGCAGCTTAGTTCGCCTAGCGGGAGGAAATGAGCAGTTCTTC.

This clone showed up just a few times. The rearrangement links TRBV25-1 to TRBJ2-6; D possibly corresponds to TRBD1 (5 bases). The V end lost 1 base, the J end lost 0 bases, and 10 bases lay between the germline ends. From germline, CDR1 is MGHDK and CDR2 SYGVNS. This CDR3 has 17 amino acids. For the CDR3, the DNA is TGTGCCAGCAGTGAATTTCAGGGTAGCTCTGGGGCCAACGTCCTGACTTTC. Translated: CASSEFQGSSGANVLTF.

A remark on this clone: A read error may account for a junction end that differs from germline. This chain joins TRBV7-7 and TRBJ2-2; TRBD2 aligns across 7 bases. The CDR3 covers 15 residues. Germline CDR1 and CDR2: SSHAT and FNYEAQ (reference sequence). The CDR3 DNA is TGTGCTAGCAGCTCGCGGACTAGGCCTCACGGGGAGCTGTTTTTT. This gives the protein CASSSRTRPHGELFF.

The genes are TRBV6-1 and TRBJ2-5, with TRBD1 matching 7 bases. The DNA end is more similar to TRBJ2-7, so the J call may be wrong. Per the germline V gene, CDR1 is MNHNS and CDR2 is SASEGT. The CDR3 consists of 12 residues. CDR3 bases: TGTGCCAGCAGGGGGGACAGATACGAGCAGTACTTC. Amino acid sequence: CASRGDRYEQYF.

This clone was observed a few times. V gene TRBV21-1 combines with J gene TRBJ1-1; TRBD1, the D gene given by the table, was not confirmed from the DNA. TRBV21-1 is flagged as a pseudogene. This CDR3 has 14 amino acids. CDR3 in amino acids: CASRKGQGSTEAFF. CDR3 in DNA: TGTGCCAGCAGAAAAGGACAGGGTAGCACTGAAGCTTTCTTT.

This CDR3 reads CASSPNREQYF. Here the CDR3 DNA reads TGTGCCAGCTCACCAAACAGGGAGCAGTACTTC. The chain employs TRBV18 and TRBJ2-7, with a possible D match to TRBD1 (5 bases). The CDR3 runs to 11 residues. Germline V gene sequence: CDR1 KGHSH, CDR2 LQKENI. V gave up 2 bases and J gave up 7 bases, with 6 bases separating them.

This CDR3 reads CSVDPGQLGEQFF. CDR3 sequence (DNA): TGCAGCGTTGATCCCGGACAGTTGGGTGAGCAGTTCTTC. V usage is TRBV29-1 and J usage is TRBJ2-1, with D possibly TRBD1 on 6 matching bases. The ends were cut back, 3 bases at V and 9 bases at J, with 15 bases in the middle. CDR1 is SQVTM, CDR2 ANQGSEA, per germline. The CDR3 has 13 residues.

This clone was counted a single time. The chain combines TRBV4-1 with TRBJ2-5, with D possibly matching TRBD1 (5 bases). The CDR3 loop spans 15 amino acids. CDR1 and CDR2 (germline): MGHRA, YSYEKL. V lost 2 bases to trimming and J lost 3 bases, with 13 bases between them. The CDR3 is CASSQMLKGEETQYF. CDR3 bases: TGCGCCAGCAGCCAAATGTTGAAAGGGGAAGAGACCCAGTACTTC.

The chain joins TRBV18 to TRBJ2-7; D not certain. The CDR3 sequence is 13 residues long. CDR1 KGHSH and CDR2 LQKENI come from the germline V gene. V was clipped by 3 bases and J by 6 bases, with 12 bases between them. CDR3 nucleotide sequence: TGTGCCAGCTCACCCTCCCTAAGTTCCGAGCAGTACTTC. Amino acids: CASSPSLSSEQYF.

The sample holds a few counts of this clone. This chain connects TRBV18 to TRBJ1-5, with no clear D. CDR3 length: 14 amino acids. Germline CDR1 KGHSH, CDR2 LQKENI. V gave up 3 bases and J gave up 6 bases, with 12 bases separating them. The CDR3: CASSPPNSGQPQHF. CDR3 in DNA: TGTGCCAGCTCACCCCCAAACTCAGGTCAGCCCCAGCATTTT.